The 6 T cell receptor beta chains below all came from one sample that was sequenced in a study of blood T cell repertoires in COVID-19. Method: immunoSEQ multiplex PCR; TCRdb's copy keeps in-frame clones and lacks some. The repertoire holds some 240,000 clones, with 84% as singletons. Source material: peripheral blood. Receptors were obtained from a woman aged 40-49 years who had recovered from COVID-19.

V is TRBV28 and J is TRBJ1-2; a possible D gene is TRBD1 (6 bases). Germline CDR1 MDHEN, CDR2 SYDVKM. Trimming cost V 5 bases and J 0 bases, with 10 bases left between them. This CDR3 spans 14 amino acids. CDR3 region: CASSLDSTNYGYTF. The CDR3 DNA sequence: TGTGCCAGCAGTCTGGACAGTACTAACTATGGCTACACCTTC.

The V call is TRBV7-2, the J call TRBJ2-1; tentative D call: TRBD2 (6 bases). V lost 1 base and J lost 0, with 7 bases in between. Germline V CDR1 and CDR2: SGHTA, FQGNSA. CDR3 length equals 15 residues. CDR3 residues: CASSLVEGSYNEQFF. The CDR3 coding sequence is TGTGCCAGCAGCTTAGTGGAGGGCTCCTACAATGAGCAGTTCTTC.

The chain has TRBV5-1 and TRBJ2-2; D gene uncertain. The CDR3 spans 14 residues. Trimming pared 2 bases from V and 3 bases from J, leaving 8 bases between. Germline V gene lookup returns CDR1 SGHRS and CDR2 YFSETQ. In nucleotides, the CDR3 is TGCGCCAGCAGCTTAGTACATTACACCGGGGAGCTGTTTTTT. This gives the protein CASSLVHYTGELFF.

This clone appeared once. The chain couples TRBV18 to TRBJ1-3; D gene unclear. V was shortened by 6 bases and J by 0 bases, with 15 bases between the two germline ends. Germline V gene data show CDR1 as KGHSH and CDR2 as LQKENI. CDR3 size: 16 residues. CDR3 sequence: CASSPDGRVSGNTIYF. Here the CDR3 DNA reads TGTGCCAGCTCGCCGGATGGGCGGGTCTCTGGAAACACCATATATTTT.

The chain couples TRBV5-1 to TRBJ2-7; 7 nucleotides agree with TRBD2. Germline V gene sequence: CDR1 SGHRS, CDR2 YFSETQ. The J segment lost 2 bases and the V segment lost 4 bases, leaving 3 bases of the junction unmatched. The CDR3 is 13 residues long. This CDR3 is CASSQRDAYEQYF. For the CDR3, the DNA is TGCGCCAGCAGCCAGCGGGACGCCTACGAGCAGTACTTC.

The chain carries TRBV10-3 and TRBJ1-2; the match to TRBD1 covers 7 bases. Trimming removed 6 bases from V and 4 bases from J; junction bases left unmatched: 5. This CDR3 region has 13 residues. The V gene's germline CDR1 is ENHRY and CDR2 SYGVKD. CDR3 DNA sequence: TGTGCCATCAGCCCGACAGGGATCTATGGCTACACCTTC. Residues: CAISPTGIYGYTF.